The 14 T cell receptor beta chains below all came from one sample that was sequenced in a study of blood T cell repertoires in COVID-19. This table comes from immunoSEQ multiplex PCR, and its TCRdb copy is limited to in-frame clones, with some not included. This table holds 300,000 to 400,000 clones, around nine tenths found once. The sample consisted of PBMCs or T cells enriched from blood (not recorded which). The source of these receptors is a man in his thirties or forties who had recovered from COVID-19.

The chain carries TRBV2 and TRBJ1-2; 9 nucleotides match TRBD1. This CDR3 has 14 amino acids. With V trimmed by 6 bases and J by 4 bases, 6 bases remained unmatched. Germline assignment: CDR1 SNHLY and CDR2 FYNNEI. The CDR3 sequence: CASRRGQGPYGYTF. The CDR3 DNA sequence: TGTGCCAGCAGAAGGGGACAGGGACCCTATGGCTACACCTTC.

The CDR3, as DNA: TGTGCCAGCGCCGCGGGGGCCGGGGAGCTGTTTTTT. This encodes CASAAGAGELFF. The chain employs TRBV2 and TRBJ2-2; TRBD2 matches at 7 bases. This CDR3 has 12 residues. V shed 8 bases, J shed 6 bases, and the junction held 3 bases outside the gene matches. The germline V gene encodes CDR1 SNHLY and CDR2 FYNNEI.

The chain links TRBV11-2 to TRBJ1-2; 8 bases map to TRBD1. Germline CDR1 and CDR2: SGHAT and FQNNGV. Losses at the gene ends were 4 bases for V and 5 bases for J; bases not matched to a gene: 9. CDR3 length equals 15 residues. The CDR3 DNA reads TGTGCCAGCAGCTACTCCAGGGGGCTTGGGTATGGCTACACCTTC. Translating it yields CASSYSRGLGYGYTF.

The rearrangement links TRBV5-4 to TRBJ2-7, with TRBD2 matching 11 bases. The CDR3 is 15 amino acids. V lost 2 bases and J lost 3; bases outside the gene matches: 4. Germline V gives CDR1 SGHNT, CDR2 YYREEE (reference sequence). In nucleotides, the CDR3 is TGTGCCAGCAGCTTTAGCGGGGGGGCAATCTACGAGCAGTACTTC. Translated: CASSFSGGAIYEQYF.

The chain joins TRBV29-1 to TRBJ1-3, with D unclear. V was shortened by 4 bases and J by 7 bases, with 11 bases between the two germline ends. CDR3 size: 12 residues. Germline V gene lookup returns CDR1 SQVTM and CDR2 ANQGSEA. DNA of the CDR3: TGCAGCGTTGGTCCCCACGAGAACACCATATATTTT. Translated: CSVGPHENTIYF.

The chain uses TRBV5-8 and TRBJ2-7; TRBD2 is a possible D gene (5 bases). From germline, CDR1 is SGHTS and CDR2 YDEGEE. With 9 bases removed from V and 3 bases from J, the gap between germline ends came to 25 bases. CDR3 length equals 16 residues. In DNA, the CDR3 is TGTGCCAACCCCCTCCGAGGGCAGCCCTCACGCTACGAGCAGTACTTC. Its translation is CANPLRGQPSRYEQYF.

This clone appeared a single time. The rearrangement links TRBV9 to TRBJ2-1; 13 positions match TRBD2. Unmatched junction bases numbered 8, after V lost 5 bases and J lost 0 bases. CDR1 and CDR2 from the germline V gene are SGDLS and YYNGEE. The CDR3 is 18 amino acids. The CDR3 sequence is CASSHRTSGGGSYNEQFF. CDR3 coding DNA: TGTGCCAGCAGTCATCGGACTAGCGGGGGTGGCTCCTACAATGAGCAGTTCTTC. Combining the CDR3 with reference TRBV9 and TRBJ2-1 gives the whole variable domain DSGVTQTPKHLITATGQRVTLRCSPRSGDLSVYWYQQSLDQGLQFLIQYYNGEERAKGNILERFSAQQFPDLHSELNLSSLELGDSALYFCASSHRTSGGGSYNEQFFGPGTRLTVL.

This rearrangement joins TRBV18 to TRBJ1-5, with TRBD1 matching 8 bases. Germline CDR1 is KGHSH and CDR2 is LQKENI. The CDR3 contains 16 residues. Losses at the gene ends were 4 bases for V and 3 bases for J; bases not matched to a gene: 8. The CDR3 coding sequence is TGTGCCAGCTCACGGGACAGGCAAACTTCCAATCAGCCCCAGCATTTT. Protein product: CASSRDRQTSNQPQHF.

This clone was observed a single time. The chain couples TRBV2 to TRBJ2-1, with TRBD2 matching over 11 bases. This CDR3 is 14 amino acids long. V lost 4 bases and J lost 10; bases outside the gene matches: 6. Germline V CDR1 and CDR2: SNHLY, FYNNEI. DNA for the CDR3: TGTGCCAGCAGTGTGGTAGCGGGGGGGCAGGAGCAGTTCTTC. This codes for CASSVVAGGQEQFF.

J is TRBJ2-5 and V is TRBV11-2; TRBD2 matches 8 bases. V gave up 2 bases and J gave up 1 base; unmatched junction bases: 6. The germline gives CDR1 SGHAT, CDR2 FQNNGV. This CDR3 region has 16 residues. CDR3 residues: CASSLNRGGSQETQYF. The DNA for the CDR3 is TGTGCCAGCAGCTTAAATCGCGGGGGGTCCCAAGAGACCCAGTACTTC.

The J gene is TRBJ2-3, the V gene TRBV7-9, with a possible D match to TRBD2 (5 bases). Germline V gene lookup returns CDR1 SEHNR and CDR2 FQNEAQ (reference sequence). Trimming removed 11 bases at V and 4 bases at J, with 22 bases between. The length of the CDR3 is 15 residues. DNA of the CDR3: TGTGCCGAGCTAGGGCCCTCGGGATTTGCAGATACGCAGTATTTT. Amino acid sequence: CAELGPSGFADTQYF.

This clone was found once. The genes are TRBV29-1 and TRBJ1-1, with a possible D match to TRBD1 (5 bases). This CDR3 has 16 amino acids. The germline CDR1 and CDR2 sequences are SQVTM and ANQGSEA. V was cut by 2 bases and J by 0 bases, with 16 bases left in between. The CDR3 region has the DNA TGCAGCGTTGAAAGAGGCAGGGCGGGGATGAACACTGAAGCTTTCTTT. Translating gives CSVERGRAGMNTEAFF.

This sequence joins TRBV19 and TRBJ1-4, with 10 bases matching TRBD1. The CDR3 sequence is 14 residues long. J lost 8 bases, V lost 6 bases, and 6 bases had no gene match. CDR1 is LNHDA and CDR2 is SQIVND in the germline V gene (reference sequence). The CDR3 bases are TGTGCCAGTAGACGACAGGGGGCAGGGGAAAAACTGTTTTTT. Amino acid sequence: CASRRQGAGEKLFF.

The V and J genes are TRBV5-1 and TRBJ2-5; D is possibly TRBD2 (6 bases). Germline assignment: CDR1 SGHRS and CDR2 YFSETQ. The V end was cut by 1 base, the J end by 3 bases, with 7 bases between. The CDR3 sequence is 13 residues long. DNA for the CDR3: TGCGCCAGCAGCTTGCCGGGGGAAGAGACCCAGTACTTC. This gives the protein CASSLPGEETQYF.